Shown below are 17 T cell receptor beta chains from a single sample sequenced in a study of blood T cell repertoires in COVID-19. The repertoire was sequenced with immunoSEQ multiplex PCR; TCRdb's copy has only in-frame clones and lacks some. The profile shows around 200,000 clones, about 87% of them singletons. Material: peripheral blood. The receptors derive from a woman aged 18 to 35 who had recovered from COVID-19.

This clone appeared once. For the CDR3, the DNA is TGTGCCAGCAGTCTAGCGACCGATCGGGGGACTGAAGCTTTCTTT. Protein sequence: CASSLATDRGTEAFF. The genes are TRBV27 and TRBJ1-1; tentative D call: TRBD1 (5 bases). Trimming shortened V by 5 bases and J by 5 bases, and 18 bases separated the two germline ends. CDR3 length equals 15 residues. Germline V gene data show CDR1 as MNHEY and CDR2 as SMNVEV (reference sequence).

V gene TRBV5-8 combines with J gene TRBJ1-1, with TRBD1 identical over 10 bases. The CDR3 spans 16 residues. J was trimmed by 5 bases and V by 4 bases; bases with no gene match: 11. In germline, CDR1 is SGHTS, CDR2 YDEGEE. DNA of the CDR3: TGTGCCAGCAGCCGTGTGACAGGGGGCTTGGGTACTGAAGCTTTCTTT. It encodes CASSRVTGGLGTEAFF.

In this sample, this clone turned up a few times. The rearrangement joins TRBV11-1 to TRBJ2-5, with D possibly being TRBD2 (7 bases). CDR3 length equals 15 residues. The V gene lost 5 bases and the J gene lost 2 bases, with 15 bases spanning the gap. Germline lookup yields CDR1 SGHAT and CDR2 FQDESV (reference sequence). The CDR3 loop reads CASSPRGGGQETQYF. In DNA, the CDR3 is TGTGCCAGCAGCCCCAGAGGGGGGGGTCAAGAGACCCAGTACTTC.

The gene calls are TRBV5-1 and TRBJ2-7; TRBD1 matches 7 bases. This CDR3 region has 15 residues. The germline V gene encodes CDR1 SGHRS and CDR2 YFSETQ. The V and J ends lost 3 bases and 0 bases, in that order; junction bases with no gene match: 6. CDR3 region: CASSWGQSSSYEQYF. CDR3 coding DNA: TGCGCCAGCAGCTGGGGACAGTCTAGCTCCTACGAGCAGTACTTC.

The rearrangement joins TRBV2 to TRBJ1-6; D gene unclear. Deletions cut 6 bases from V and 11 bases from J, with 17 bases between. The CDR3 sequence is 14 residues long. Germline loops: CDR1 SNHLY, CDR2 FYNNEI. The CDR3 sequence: CASRREGSTPPLHF. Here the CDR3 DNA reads TGTGCCAGCAGGAGGGAGGGTAGCACCCCACCCCTCCACTTT.

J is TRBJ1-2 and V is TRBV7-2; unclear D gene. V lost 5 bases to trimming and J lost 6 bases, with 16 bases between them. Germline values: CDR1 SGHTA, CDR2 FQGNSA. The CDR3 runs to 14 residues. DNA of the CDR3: TGTGCCAGCAGCGCCAGTTCCGGGTGGGATGGCTACACCTTC. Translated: CASSASSGWDGYTF. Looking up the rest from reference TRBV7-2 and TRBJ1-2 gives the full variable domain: GAGVSQSPSNKVTEKGKDVELRCDPISGHTALYWYRQSLGQGLEFLIYFQGNSAPDKSGLPSDRFSAERTGGSVSTLTIQRTQQEDSAVYLCASSASSGWDGYTFGSGTRLTVV.

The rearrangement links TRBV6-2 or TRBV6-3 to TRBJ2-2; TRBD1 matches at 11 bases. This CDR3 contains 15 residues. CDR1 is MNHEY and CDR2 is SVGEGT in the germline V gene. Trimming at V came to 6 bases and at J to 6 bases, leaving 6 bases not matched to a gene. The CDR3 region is CASSPGQGVAGELFF. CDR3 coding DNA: TGTGCCAGCAGCCCGGGACAGGGGGTCGCCGGGGAGCTGTTTTTT.

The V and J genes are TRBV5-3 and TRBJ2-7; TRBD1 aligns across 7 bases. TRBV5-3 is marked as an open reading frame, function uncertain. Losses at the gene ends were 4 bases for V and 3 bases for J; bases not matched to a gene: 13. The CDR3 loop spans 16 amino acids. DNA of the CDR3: TGTGCCAGAAGCGGTCACTGGGACAGAAAGTTCTACGAGCAGTACGTC. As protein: CARSGHWDRKFYEQYV.

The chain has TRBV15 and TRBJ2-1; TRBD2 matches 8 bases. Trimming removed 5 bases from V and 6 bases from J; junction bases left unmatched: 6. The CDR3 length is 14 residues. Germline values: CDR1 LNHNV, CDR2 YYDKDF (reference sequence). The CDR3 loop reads CATSRGTRGNEQFF. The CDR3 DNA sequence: TGTGCCACCAGCCGCGGGACTAGGGGCAATGAGCAGTTCTTC.

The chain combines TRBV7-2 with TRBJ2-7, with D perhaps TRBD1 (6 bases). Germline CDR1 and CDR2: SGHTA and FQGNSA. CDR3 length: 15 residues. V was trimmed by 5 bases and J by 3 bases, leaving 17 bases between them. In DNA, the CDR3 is TGTGCCAGCAGCGCCGTCAGGGGTGGCTTCTACGAGCAGTACTTC. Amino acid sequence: CASSAVRGGFYEQYF.

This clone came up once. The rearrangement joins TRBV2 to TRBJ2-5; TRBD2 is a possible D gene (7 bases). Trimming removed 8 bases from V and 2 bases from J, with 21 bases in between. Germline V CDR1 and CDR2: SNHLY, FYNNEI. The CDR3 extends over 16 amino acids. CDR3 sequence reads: CASGRRGGIEQETQYF. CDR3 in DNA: TGTGCCAGCGGTCGAAGGGGGGGCATCGAACAAGAGACCCAGTACTTC. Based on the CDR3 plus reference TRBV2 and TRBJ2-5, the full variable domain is EPEVTQTPSHQVTQMGQEVILRCVPISNHLYFYWYRQILGQKVEFLVSFYNNEISEKSEIFDDQFSVERPDGSNFTLKIRSTKLEDSAMYFCASGRRGGIEQETQYFGPGTRLLVL.

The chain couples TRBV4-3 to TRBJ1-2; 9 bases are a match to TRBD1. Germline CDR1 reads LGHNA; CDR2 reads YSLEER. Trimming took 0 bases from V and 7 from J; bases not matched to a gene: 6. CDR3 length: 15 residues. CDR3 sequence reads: CASSQEWTGEFGYTF. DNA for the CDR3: TGCGCCAGCAGCCAAGAGTGGACAGGGGAGTTTGGCTACACCTTC.

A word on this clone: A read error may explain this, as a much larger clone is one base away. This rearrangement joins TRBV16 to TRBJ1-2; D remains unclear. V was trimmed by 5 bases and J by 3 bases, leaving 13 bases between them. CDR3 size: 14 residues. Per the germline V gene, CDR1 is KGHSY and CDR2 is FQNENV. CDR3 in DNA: TGTGCCAGCAGCTTACCCGGGGATTACTATGGCTACACCTTC. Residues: CASSLPGDYYGYTF.

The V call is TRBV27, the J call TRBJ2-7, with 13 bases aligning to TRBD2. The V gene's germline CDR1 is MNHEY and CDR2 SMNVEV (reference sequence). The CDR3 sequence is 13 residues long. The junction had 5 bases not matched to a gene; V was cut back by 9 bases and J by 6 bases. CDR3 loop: CASGLAGAAEQYV. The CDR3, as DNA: TGTGCCAGTGGACTAGCGGGAGCTGCCGAGCAGTACGTC.

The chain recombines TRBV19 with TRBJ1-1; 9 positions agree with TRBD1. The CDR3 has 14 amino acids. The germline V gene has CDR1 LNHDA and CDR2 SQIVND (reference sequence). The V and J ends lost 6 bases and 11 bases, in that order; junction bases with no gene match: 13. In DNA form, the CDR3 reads TGTGCCAGTAGCGTTGGACAGGGGAAACTGGAGGCTTTCTTT. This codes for CASSVGQGKLEAFF. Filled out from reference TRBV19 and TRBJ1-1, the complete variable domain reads DGGITQSPKYLFRKEGQNVTLSCEQNLNHDAMYWYRQDPGQGLRLIYYSQIVNDFQKGDIAEGYSVSREKKESFPLTVTSAQKNPTAFYLCASSVGQGKLEAFFGQGTRLTVV.

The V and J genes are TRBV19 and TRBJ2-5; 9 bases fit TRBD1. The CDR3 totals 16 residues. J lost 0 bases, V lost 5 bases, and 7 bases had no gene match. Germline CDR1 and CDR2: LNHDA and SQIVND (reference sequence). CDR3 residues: CASSSGQGLYQETQYF. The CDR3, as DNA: TGTGCCAGTAGTTCAGGACAGGGGCTGTACCAAGAGACCCAGTACTTC.

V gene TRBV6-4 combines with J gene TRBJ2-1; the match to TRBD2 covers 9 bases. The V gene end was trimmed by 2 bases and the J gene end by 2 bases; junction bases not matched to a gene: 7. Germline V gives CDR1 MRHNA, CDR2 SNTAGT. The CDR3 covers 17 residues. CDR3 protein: CASSDPRREGPYNEQFF. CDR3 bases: TGTGCCAGCAGTGACCCACGGCGGGAGGGCCCCTACAATGAGCAGTTCTTC.